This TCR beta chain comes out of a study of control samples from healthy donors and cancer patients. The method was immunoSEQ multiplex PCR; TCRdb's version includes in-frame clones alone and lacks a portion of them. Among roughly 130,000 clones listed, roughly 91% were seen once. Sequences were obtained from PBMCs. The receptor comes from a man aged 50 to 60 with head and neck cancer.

In DNA form, the CDR3 reads TGCGCCAGCAGCCCCAGGGTTGCTAGTCAGGTTAATTCACCCCTCCACTTT. Protein sequence: CASSPRVASQVNSPLHF. V is TRBV5-1 and J is TRBJ1-6; D perhaps matches TRBD1 (5 bases). The length of the CDR3 is 17 residues. The V end lost 4 bases, the J end lost 6 bases, and 20 bases lay between the germline ends. The V gene's germline CDR1 is SGHRS and CDR2 YFSETQ.